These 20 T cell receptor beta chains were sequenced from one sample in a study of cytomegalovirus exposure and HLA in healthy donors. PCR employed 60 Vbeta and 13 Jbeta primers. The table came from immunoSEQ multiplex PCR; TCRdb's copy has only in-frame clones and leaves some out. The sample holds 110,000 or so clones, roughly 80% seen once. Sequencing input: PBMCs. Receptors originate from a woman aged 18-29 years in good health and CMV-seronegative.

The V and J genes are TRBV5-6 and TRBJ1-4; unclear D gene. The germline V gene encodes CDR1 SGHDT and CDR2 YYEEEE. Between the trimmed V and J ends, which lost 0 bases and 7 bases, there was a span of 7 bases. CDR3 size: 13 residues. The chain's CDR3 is CASSLVVGEKLFF. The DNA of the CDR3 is TGTGCCAGCAGCTTGGTTGTCGGTGAAAAACTGTTTTTT.

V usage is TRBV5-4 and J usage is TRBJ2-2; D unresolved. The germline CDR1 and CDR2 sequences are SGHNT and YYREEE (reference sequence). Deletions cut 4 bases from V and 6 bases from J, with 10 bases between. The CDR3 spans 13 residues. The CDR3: CASSATTAGELFF. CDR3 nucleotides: TGTGCCAGCAGCGCAACTACGGCCGGGGAGCTGTTTTTT.

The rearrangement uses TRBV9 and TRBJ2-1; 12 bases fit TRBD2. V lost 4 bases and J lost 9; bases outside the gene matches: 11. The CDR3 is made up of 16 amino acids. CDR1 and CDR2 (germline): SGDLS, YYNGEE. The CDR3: CASSPRLAGGWGEQFF. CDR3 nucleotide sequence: TGTGCCAGCAGCCCTCGCCTAGCGGGGGGGTGGGGTGAGCAGTTCTTC. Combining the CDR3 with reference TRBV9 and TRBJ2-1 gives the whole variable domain DSGVTQTPKHLITATGQRVTLRCSPRSGDLSVYWYQQSLDQGLQFLIQYYNGEERAKGNILERFSAQQFPDLHSELNLSSLELGDSALYFCASSPRLAGGWGEQFFGPGTRLTVL.

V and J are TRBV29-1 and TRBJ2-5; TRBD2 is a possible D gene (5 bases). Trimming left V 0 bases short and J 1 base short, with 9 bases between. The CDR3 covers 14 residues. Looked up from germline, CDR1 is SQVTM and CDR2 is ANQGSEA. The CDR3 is CSVEDRGLQETQYF. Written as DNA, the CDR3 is TGCAGCGTTGAAGATCGAGGGCTCCAAGAGACCCAGTACTTC.

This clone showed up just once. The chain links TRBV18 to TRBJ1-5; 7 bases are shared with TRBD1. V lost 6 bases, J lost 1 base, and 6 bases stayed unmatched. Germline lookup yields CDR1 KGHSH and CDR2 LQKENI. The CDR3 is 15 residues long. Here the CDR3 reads CASSITGVSNQPQHF. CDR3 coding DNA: TGTGCCAGCTCTATTACAGGGGTGAGCAATCAGCCCCAGCATTTT.

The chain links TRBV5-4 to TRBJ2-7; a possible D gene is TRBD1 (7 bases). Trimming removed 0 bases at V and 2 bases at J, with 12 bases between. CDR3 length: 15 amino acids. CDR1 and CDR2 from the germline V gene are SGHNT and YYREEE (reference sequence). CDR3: CASSLGRGTAYEQYF. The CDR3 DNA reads TGTGCCAGCAGCTTGGGCCGGGGGACAGCCTACGAGCAGTACTTC.

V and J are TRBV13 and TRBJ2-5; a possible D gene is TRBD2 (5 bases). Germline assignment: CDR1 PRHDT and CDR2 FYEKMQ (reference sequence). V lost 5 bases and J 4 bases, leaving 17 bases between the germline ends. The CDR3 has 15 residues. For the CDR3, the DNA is TGTGCCAGCAGCCCCCGTGGGCTAGCTCCAGAGACCCAGTACTTC. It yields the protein CASSPRGLAPETQYF.

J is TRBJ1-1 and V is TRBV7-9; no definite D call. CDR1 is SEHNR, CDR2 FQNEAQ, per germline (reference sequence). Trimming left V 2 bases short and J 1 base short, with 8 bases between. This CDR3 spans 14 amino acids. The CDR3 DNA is TGTGCCAGCAGCTTAAATAACAGGAACACTGAAGCTTTCTTT. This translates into CASSLNNRNTEAFF.

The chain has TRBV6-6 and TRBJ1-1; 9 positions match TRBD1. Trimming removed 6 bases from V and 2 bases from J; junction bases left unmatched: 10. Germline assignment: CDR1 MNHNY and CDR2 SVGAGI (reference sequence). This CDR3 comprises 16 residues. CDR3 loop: CASSPGTGRRNTEAFF. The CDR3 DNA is TGTGCCAGCAGCCCCGGGACAGGGAGGCGAAACACTGAAGCTTTCTTT.

The CDR3 reads CASSGTFSYNEQFF. The CDR3 nucleotides read TGTGCCAGCAGCGGGACTTTCTCCTACAATGAGCAGTTCTTC. The J gene is TRBJ2-1, the V gene TRBV9; tentatively, D is TRBD2 (5 bases). The CDR3 is 14 amino acids. V dropped 3 bases and J dropped 0 bases, with 7 bases sitting between them. Germline V gene sequence: CDR1 SGDLS, CDR2 YYNGEE.

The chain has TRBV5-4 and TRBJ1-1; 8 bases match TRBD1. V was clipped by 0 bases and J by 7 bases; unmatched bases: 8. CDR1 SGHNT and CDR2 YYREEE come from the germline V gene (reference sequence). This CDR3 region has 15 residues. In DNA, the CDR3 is TGTGCCAGCAGCTTGGGGGACAGGTCGGGGGATGAAGCTTTCTTT. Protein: CASSLGDRSGDEAFF.

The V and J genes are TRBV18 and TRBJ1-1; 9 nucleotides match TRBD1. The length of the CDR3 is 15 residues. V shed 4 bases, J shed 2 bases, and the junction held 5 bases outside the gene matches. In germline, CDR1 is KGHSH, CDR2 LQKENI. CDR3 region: CASSLGTGLNTEAFF. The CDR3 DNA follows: TGTGCCAGCTCACTAGGGACAGGGCTAAACACTGAAGCTTTCTTT.

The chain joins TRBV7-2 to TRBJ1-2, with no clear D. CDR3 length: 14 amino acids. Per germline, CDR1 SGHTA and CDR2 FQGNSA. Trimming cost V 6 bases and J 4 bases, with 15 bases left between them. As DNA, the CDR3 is TGTGCCAGCAGTTTCTACGACGGACTCTATGGCTACACCTTC. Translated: CASSFYDGLYGYTF.

CDR3 amino acids: CASREVGGGQPQHF. The CDR3 bases are TGTGCCAGTAGGGAGGTCGGAGGTGGTCAGCCCCAGCATTTT. The gene calls are TRBV19 and TRBJ1-5; no definite D call. This CDR3 is 14 amino acids long. The germline CDR1 and CDR2 sequences are LNHDA and SQIVND (reference sequence). Trimming left V 6 bases short and J 6 bases short, with 15 bases between.

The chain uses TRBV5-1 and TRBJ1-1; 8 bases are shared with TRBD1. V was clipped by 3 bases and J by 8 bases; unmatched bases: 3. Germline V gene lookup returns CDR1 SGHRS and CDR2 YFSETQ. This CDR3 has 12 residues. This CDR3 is CASSWTGTEAFF. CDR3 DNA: TGCGCCAGCAGCTGGACAGGGACAGAAGCTTTCTTT.

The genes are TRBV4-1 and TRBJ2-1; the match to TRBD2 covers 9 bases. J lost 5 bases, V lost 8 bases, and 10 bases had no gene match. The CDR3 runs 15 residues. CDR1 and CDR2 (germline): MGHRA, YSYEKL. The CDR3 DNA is TGCGCCAGCTGCAGGGAGGGGACTAGCAACAATGAGCAGTTCTTC. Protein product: CASCREGTSNNEQFF.

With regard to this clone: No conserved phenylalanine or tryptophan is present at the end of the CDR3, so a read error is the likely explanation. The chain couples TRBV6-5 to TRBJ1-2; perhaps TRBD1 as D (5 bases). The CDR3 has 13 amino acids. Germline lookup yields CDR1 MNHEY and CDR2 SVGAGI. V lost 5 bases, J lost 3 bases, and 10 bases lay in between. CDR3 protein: CASSRGVDYGYTL. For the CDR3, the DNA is TGTGCCAGCAGTCGGGGGGTCGACTATGGCTACACCCTC.

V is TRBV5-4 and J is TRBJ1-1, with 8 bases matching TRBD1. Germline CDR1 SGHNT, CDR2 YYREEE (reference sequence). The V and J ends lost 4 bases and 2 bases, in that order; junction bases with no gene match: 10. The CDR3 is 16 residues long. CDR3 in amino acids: CASSPRQGPSNTEAFF. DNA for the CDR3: TGTGCCAGCAGCCCGAGACAGGGGCCCTCCAACACTGAAGCTTTCTTT.

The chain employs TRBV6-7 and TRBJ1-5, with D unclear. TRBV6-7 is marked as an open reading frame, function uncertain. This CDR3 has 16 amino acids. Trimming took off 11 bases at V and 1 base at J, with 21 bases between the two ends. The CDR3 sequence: CAGGAFVPWSNQPQHF. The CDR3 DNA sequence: TGTGCCGGAGGAGCCTTTGTCCCTTGGAGCAATCAGCCCCAGCATTTT.

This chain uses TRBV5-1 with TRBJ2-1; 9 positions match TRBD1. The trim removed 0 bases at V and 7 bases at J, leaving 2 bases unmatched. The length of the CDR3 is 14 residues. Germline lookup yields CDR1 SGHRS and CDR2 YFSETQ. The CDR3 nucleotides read TGCGCCAGCAGCTTGGGGACAGGGGCTAATGAGCAGTTCTTC. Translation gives CASSLGTGANEQFF.